The clone carrying this TCR beta chain was detected a few times. The target antigen is unknown. The TCR beta cDNA libraries contained unique molecular identifiers. TCRdb re-called the PCR reads with MiXCR, one entry per CDR3 protein. Of around 500,000 distinct CDR3 sequences listed, 34% are singletons. This entry is derived from a study of post-analysis software for immune sequencing data. Study information: Included among the disease courses, which were recorded for the cohort, were relapsing-remitting, secondary progressive and progressive-relapsing multiple sclerosis. Study findings and constraints: F measure grouped same-batch samples tightly together. About 5 TRBV segments occurring more often in patients than controls included TRBV5-6, TRBV5-1 and TRBV20-1. Multiple sclerosis patients showed significantly lower normalized Chao1 diversity than controls did.

V dropped 2 bases and J dropped 8; count of bases not matched to a gene: 13. Germline CDR1 reads ENHRY; CDR2 reads SYGVKD. The CDR3 extends over 17 amino acids. This TCR came from a girl under 18 with multiple sclerosis. The specimen was blood. This rearrangement joins TRBV10-3 to TRBJ2-1; TRBD2 matches 9 bases. The CDR3 sequence: CAISEPEGASGVDEQFF. The CDR3 DNA sequence: TGTGCCATCAGTGAGCCTGAGGGGGCTAGCGGGGTGGATGAGCAGTTCTTC.